Below, one T cell receptor beta chain is given with its context. Antigen: not known. Trimming removed 5 bases from V and 0 bases from J; junction bases left unmatched: 3. This CDR3 has 15 amino acids. Germline V gives CDR1 SGHRS, CDR2 YFSETQ. A quantitative 5'-RACE method, one with molecular barcodes, was used to make TCR beta libraries. Using its own MiXCR run on the 5' RACE reads, TCRdb lists one record per CDR3 protein. The table includes approximately 540,000 distinct CDR3 sequences, roughly an eighth detected once. The data were obtained in a study of CD8 T cells in ankylosing spondylitis. General study points: According to the report, clones linked to the disease were significantly enriched in matched synovial fluid samples taken from ankylosing spondylitis patients. For ankylosing spondylitis blood, a TCR beta motif of about eight highly homologous variants appeared characteristic. With a CD8+ phenotype, disease-linked clones were relatively rare in peripheral blood.

Sequenced input: blood, either unsorted or a sorted T cell fraction (not recorded which). This receptor was taken from a male donor with ankylosing spondylitis. The chain links TRBV5-1 to TRBJ2-1; 9 nucleotides match TRBD2. CDR3 residues: CASSSGSSSYNEQFF. As DNA, the CDR3 is TGCGCCAGCAGTAGCGGGAGCTCCTCCTACAATGAGCAGTTCTTC.